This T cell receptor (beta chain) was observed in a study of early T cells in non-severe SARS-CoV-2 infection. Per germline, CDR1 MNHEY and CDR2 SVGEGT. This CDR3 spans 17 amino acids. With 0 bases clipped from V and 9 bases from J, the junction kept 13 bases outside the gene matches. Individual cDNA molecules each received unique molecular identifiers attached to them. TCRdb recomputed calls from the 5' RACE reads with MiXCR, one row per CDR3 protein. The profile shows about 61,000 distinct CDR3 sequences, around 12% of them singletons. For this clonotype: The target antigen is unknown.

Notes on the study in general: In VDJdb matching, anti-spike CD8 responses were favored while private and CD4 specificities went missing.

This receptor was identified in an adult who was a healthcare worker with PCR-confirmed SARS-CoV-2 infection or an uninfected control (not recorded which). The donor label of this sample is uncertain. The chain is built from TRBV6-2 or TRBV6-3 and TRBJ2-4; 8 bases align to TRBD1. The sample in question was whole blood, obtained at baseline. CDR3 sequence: CASSYSGGQGALSIQYF. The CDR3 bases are TGTGCCAGCAGTTACTCGGGCGGACAGGGAGCACTAAGCATTCAGTACTTC.